This TCR beta chain was documented in a study of control samples from healthy donors and cancer patients. Libraries were prepared by immunoSEQ multiplex PCR; TCRdb keeps only in-frame clonotypes and omits some of them. Of 65,000 to 70,000 clones listed, approximately 84% were seen once; the top ten hold about 3.1%. V was pared by 4 bases and J by 1 base, with 8 bases between. Per germline, CDR1 MGHRA and CDR2 YSYEKL. CDR3 length: 14 residues. The specimen sequenced was PBMCs. This TCR was sampled from a woman in her fifties or sixties with lung cancer. The chain links TRBV4-1 to TRBJ1-3; no definite D call. This chain's CDR3 is CASSLGRSGNTIYF. The CDR3 nucleotides read TGCGCCAGCAGCCTCGGGAGATCTGGAAACACCATATATTTT.